The next 31 T cell receptor beta chains were all read from a single sample in a study of cytomegalovirus exposure and HLA in healthy donors. Profiling relied on immunoSEQ multiplex PCR, and the TCRdb table lists in-frame clones only, not all of them. The sample has more than 300,000 clones, roughly 88% seen once; the top ten hold around 0.8%. Sequencing was done on a sample of PBMCs. Receptors originate from a woman between 18 and 29 years old in good health and CMV-seronegative.

The chain joins TRBV5-6 to TRBJ1-1; D not certain. The CDR3 runs to 14 residues. V gave up 0 bases and J gave up 3 bases, with 9 bases separating them. The germline gives CDR1 SGHDT, CDR2 YYEEEE. DNA of the CDR3: TGTGCCAGCAGCTTGGCCGACAAGTACACTGAAGCTTTCTTT. Its translation is CASSLADKYTEAFF.

J is TRBJ1-1 and V is TRBV2; 8 nucleotides match TRBD1. V was clipped by 6 bases and J by 0 bases; unmatched bases: 6. Germline CDR1 reads SNHLY; CDR2 reads FYNNEI. The CDR3 has 15 amino acids. The CDR3 nucleotides read TGTGCCAGCAGCGGACAGGGCAGTTTGAACACTGAAGCTTTCTTT. It yields the protein CASSGQGSLNTEAFF.

The rearrangement uses TRBV15 and TRBJ2-7; TRBD2 matches 7 bases. Losses at the gene ends were 0 bases for V and 2 bases for J; bases not matched to a gene: 7. Germline V gene sequence: CDR1 LNHNV, CDR2 YYDKDF (reference sequence). The CDR3 is made up of 16 amino acids. CDR3 in amino acids: CATSRDGPGGPYEQYF. The CDR3 nucleotides read TGTGCCACCAGCAGAGATGGGCCGGGGGGTCCCTACGAGCAGTACTTC.

The chain joins TRBV7-2 to TRBJ2-7; TRBD2 matches 14 bases. J lost 0 bases, V lost 6 bases, and 4 bases had no gene match. The CDR3 consists of 16 residues. Germline values: CDR1 SGHTA, CDR2 FQGNSA. The CDR3 DNA sequence: TGTGCCAGCAGTCGGACTAGCGGGAGGTTCTCCTACGAGCAGTACTTC. Translation: CASSRTSGRFSYEQYF.

The chain uses TRBV2 and TRBJ2-3, with 7 nucleotides matching TRBD2. CDR1 SNHLY and CDR2 FYNNEI come from the germline V gene. This CDR3 has 15 residues. J lost 2 bases, V lost 6 bases, and 8 bases had no gene match. This CDR3 reads CASRFGTTITDTQYF. As DNA, the CDR3 is TGTGCCAGCAGGTTCGGGACTACTATCACAGATACGCAGTATTTT. Combining the CDR3 with reference TRBV2 and TRBJ2-3 gives the whole variable domain EPEVTQTPSHQVTQMGQEVILRCVPISNHLYFYWYRQILGQKVEFLVSFYNNEISEKSEIFDDQFSVERPDGSNFTLKIRSTKLEDSAMYFCASRFGTTITDTQYFGPGTRLTVL.

This chain joins TRBV5-6 and TRBJ2-2; D unclear. V lost 3 bases and J lost 3, with 3 bases in between. The CDR3 sequence is 12 residues long. The V gene's germline CDR1 is SGHDT and CDR2 YYEEEE. In DNA, the CDR3 is TGTGCCAGCAGCTCCGACACCGGGGAGCTGTTTTTT. Protein sequence: CASSSDTGELFF.

The V and J genes are TRBV5-4 and TRBJ2-7, with TRBD2 matching over 13 bases. This CDR3 has 15 residues. With 4 bases clipped from V and 3 bases from J, the junction kept 4 bases outside the gene matches. The germline V gene has CDR1 SGHNT and CDR2 YYREEE (reference sequence). The CDR3 DNA sequence: TGTGCCAGCAGCCGGACTAGCGGGAGTAGCTACGAGCAGTACTTC. This encodes CASSRTSGSSYEQYF.

Regarding this clone: Other DNA sequences in this sample translate to the same CDR3. The chain links TRBV5-1 to TRBJ1-2; 8 bases line up with TRBD1. The CDR3 contains 14 residues. Germline CDR1 reads SGHRS; CDR2 reads YFSETQ. V shed 3 bases and J 3 bases; nucleotides not matched to a gene: 4. In DNA form, the CDR3 reads TGCGCCAGCAGCTCCCCGACAGGGGACTATGGCTACACCTTC. Protein product: CASSSPTGDYGYTF. The full variable domain, rest sourced from reference TRBV5-1 and TRBJ1-2, is KAGVTQTPRYLIKTRGQQVTLSCSPISGHRSVSWYQQTPGQGLQFLFEYFSETQRNKGNFPGRFSGRQFSNSRSEMNVSTLELGDSALYLCASSSPTGDYGYTFGSGTRLTVV.

The chain recombines TRBV27 with TRBJ2-2; D unresolved. Germline-derived CDR1 and CDR2 are MNHEY and SMNVEV (reference sequence). V was shortened by 4 bases and J by 1 base, with 13 bases between the two germline ends. The CDR3 is made up of 16 amino acids. CDR3 DNA: TGTGCCAGCAGTTCTTCCACCGGAGAGAACACCGGGGAGCTGTTTTTT. Its protein is CASSSSTGENTGELFF.

The chain joins TRBV29-1 to TRBJ1-1, with TRBD1 matching over 7 bases. This CDR3 region has 12 residues. V was clipped by 7 bases and J by 8 bases; unmatched bases: 10. CDR1 and CDR2 (germline): SQVTM, ANQGSEA. The CDR3 protein is CSGHSGGREAFF. The CDR3 coding sequence is TGCAGCGGACATTCAGGGGGAAGGGAAGCTTTCTTT.

A single count supports this clone. The chain recombines TRBV18 with TRBJ2-6; 7 bases are a match to TRBD1. Germline CDR1 reads KGHSH; CDR2 reads LQKENI. The CDR3 has 16 amino acids. The J segment lost 2 bases and the V segment lost 1 base, leaving 2 bases of the junction unmatched. Here the CDR3 DNA reads TGTGCCAGCTCACCACTCCAGGGGGCTGGGGCCAACGTCCTGACTTTC. Amino acids: CASSPLQGAGANVLTF.

V gene TRBV28 combines with J gene TRBJ1-4; 10 nucleotides agree with TRBD1. Germline CDR1 reads MDHEN; CDR2 reads SYDVKM. This CDR3 contains 18 residues. J gave up 0 bases and V 5 bases, and 9 bases lay outside the gene matches. The CDR3 nucleotides are TGTGCCAGCAGTGCGACAGGGGGCCTTTTGGCAACTAATGAAAAACTGTTTTTT. It translates to CASSATGGLLATNEKLFF.

This chain's CDR3 is CASSSYGEAPDTQYF. The CDR3, as DNA: TGTGCCAGCAGCTCTTATGGGGAGGCACCAGATACGCAGTATTTT. This sequence joins TRBV7-3 and TRBJ2-3; tentatively, D is TRBD2 (6 bases). This CDR3 has 15 residues. The germline V gene encodes CDR1 SGHTA and CDR2 FQGTGA. Trimming removed 4 bases from V and 4 bases from J, with 15 bases in between.

V gene TRBV11-1 combines with J gene TRBJ2-5; weak D call: TRBD2 (5 bases). The germline V gene has CDR1 SGHAT and CDR2 FQDESV (reference sequence). The CDR3 has 13 amino acids. V was clipped by 1 base and J by 2 bases, with 5 bases between them. The CDR3 region is CASSLGGQETQYF. The DNA of the CDR3 is TGTGCCAGCAGCTTAGGAGGGCAAGAGACCCAGTACTTC.

This chain joins TRBV9 and TRBJ1-4; no clear D gene. This CDR3 contains 13 residues. V lost 4 bases to trimming and J lost 8 bases, with 12 bases between them. CDR1 SGDLS and CDR2 YYNGEE come from the germline V gene. The CDR3: CASSPRPGEKLFF. In DNA, the CDR3 is TGTGCCAGCAGCCCTCGACCCGGGGAAAAACTGTTTTTT. Supplemented by reference TRBV9 and TRBJ1-4, the full variable domain reads DSGVTQTPKHLITATGQRVTLRCSPRSGDLSVYWYQQSLDQGLQFLIQYYNGEERAKGNILERFSAQQFPDLHSELNLSSLELGDSALYFCASSPRPGEKLFFGSGTQLSVL.

The CDR3 DNA is TGTGCCAGCAGCCCGTGGGGGGCTGGAAACACCATATATTTT. This codes for CASSPWGAGNTIYF. V is TRBV9 and J is TRBJ1-3, with a weak D call TRBD1 (5 bases). This CDR3 is built from 14 residues. V lost 4 bases to trimming and J lost 2 bases, with 10 bases between them. In germline, CDR1 is SGDLS, CDR2 YYNGEE.

The V and J genes are TRBV19 and TRBJ2-2; the D is unclear. The ends were cut back, 10 bases at V and 4 bases at J, with 10 bases in the middle. Per the germline V gene, CDR1 is LNHDA and CDR2 is SQIVND (reference sequence). The CDR3 extends over 12 amino acids. The CDR3 spells CATSPVTGELFF. In DNA form, the CDR3 reads TGTGCCACCTCCCCGGTCACCGGGGAGCTGTTTTTT. Combining the CDR3 with reference TRBV19 and TRBJ2-2 gives the whole variable domain DGGITQSPKYLFRKEGQNVTLSCEQNLNHDAMYWYRQDPGQGLRLIYYSQIVNDFQKGDIAEGYSVSREKKESFPLTVTSAQKNPTAFYLCATSPVTGELFFGEGSRLTVL.

The chain uses TRBV11-2 and TRBJ1-3, with TRBD1 matching 7 bases. CDR1 is SGHAT, CDR2 FQNNGV, per germline. The CDR3 has 15 residues. Trimming at V came to 4 bases and at J to 0 bases, leaving 3 bases not matched to a gene. The CDR3 loop is CASSSDRVSGNTIYF. DNA of the CDR3: TGTGCCAGCAGCTCTGACAGGGTCTCTGGAAACACCATATATTTT.

The V call is TRBV4-2, the J call TRBJ2-7; 10 bases are shared with TRBD2. V dropped 5 bases and J dropped 2; count of bases not matched to a gene: 12. This CDR3 spans 17 amino acids. Per the germline V gene, CDR1 is LGHNA and CDR2 is YNFKEQ. CDR3 nucleotide sequence: TGTGCCAGCAGCGTAGGAGGACTAGCGGATTATACCTACGAGCAGTACTTC. It translates to CASSVGGLADYTYEQYF.

This chain joins TRBV14 and TRBJ2-7, with D possibly being TRBD1 (6 bases). V was clipped by 1 base and J by 4 bases, with 14 bases between them. CDR3 length equals 15 residues. Per germline, CDR1 SGHDN and CDR2 FVKESK. The CDR3 sequence: CASSQGAGEGYEQYF. The CDR3 region has the DNA TGTGCCAGCAGCCAAGGGGCAGGGGAAGGGTACGAGCAGTACTTC.

The rearrangement links TRBV2 to TRBJ2-2, with TRBD2 matching 7 bases. This CDR3 is 15 amino acids long. The ends lost 1 base at V and 5 bases at J; junction bases unmatched: 4. CDR1 and CDR2 from the germline V gene are SNHLY and FYNNEI. The CDR3 here is CASSEVGRRTGELFF. In nucleotides, the CDR3 is TGTGCCAGCAGTGAAGTCGGGAGGAGAACCGGGGAGCTGTTTTTT.

V and J are TRBV28 and TRBJ1-1; 8 nucleotides line up with TRBD1. CDR1 MDHEN and CDR2 SYDVKM come from the germline V gene. The CDR3 sequence is 13 residues long. The V gene end was trimmed by 5 bases and the J gene end by 4 bases; junction bases not matched to a gene: 3. In DNA, the CDR3 is TGTGCCAGCAGTCTGACAGGGGCCACTGAAGCTTTCTTT. Its translation: CASSLTGATEAFF.

This chain uses TRBV18 with TRBJ2-7; TRBD1 matches at 7 bases. This CDR3 has 15 amino acids. Germline loops: CDR1 KGHSH, CDR2 LQKENI. With V trimmed by 0 bases and J by 2 bases, 4 bases remained unmatched. CDR3 loop: CASSPPGQPAYEQYF. CDR3 in DNA: TGTGCCAGCTCACCACCGGGACAGCCCGCCTACGAGCAGTACTTC. Drawing the rest from reference TRBV18 and TRBJ2-7, the complete variable domain is NAGVMQNPRHLVRRRGQEARLRCSPMKGHSHVYWYRQLPEEGLKFMVYLQKENIIDESGMPKERFSAEFPKEGPSILRIQQVVRGDSAAYFCASSPPGQPAYEQYFGPGTRLTVT.

The rearrangement links TRBV2 to TRBJ2-5; 7 nucleotides match TRBD1. The CDR3 consists of 14 residues. Germline lookup yields CDR1 SNHLY and CDR2 FYNNEI. V shed 6 bases, J shed 5 bases, and the junction held 9 bases outside the gene matches. CDR3 DNA sequence: TGTGCCAGCAGCGTCCAGACAGGGCGGGAGACCCAGTACTTC. The encoded protein is CASSVQTGRETQYF. Variable domain in full (rest from reference TRBV2 and TRBJ2-5): EPEVTQTPSHQVTQMGQEVILRCVPISNHLYFYWYRQILGQKVEFLVSFYNNEISEKSEIFDDQFSVERPDGSNFTLKIRSTKLEDSAMYFCASSVQTGRETQYFGPGTRLLVL.

The chain couples TRBV18 to TRBJ2-1; D is undetermined. Trimming pared 0 bases from V and 4 bases from J, leaving 7 bases between. The CDR3 runs to 14 residues. Germline loops: CDR1 KGHSH, CDR2 LQKENI. The CDR3 DNA reads as TGTGCCAGCTCACCACCGTCCCCGTACAATGAGCAGTTCTTC. It yields the protein CASSPPSPYNEQFF. The whole variable domain, filled in from reference TRBV18 and TRBJ2-1, reads NAGVMQNPRHLVRRRGQEARLRCSPMKGHSHVYWYRQLPEEGLKFMVYLQKENIIDESGMPKERFSAEFPKEGPSILRIQQVVRGDSAAYFCASSPPSPYNEQFFGPGTRLTVL.

This sequence joins TRBV14 and TRBJ2-7, with 7 bases matching TRBD2. Germline CDR1 SGHDN, CDR2 FVKESK. V lost 2 bases, J lost 5 bases, and 9 bases stayed unmatched. The CDR3 is made up of 15 amino acids. The DNA of the CDR3 is TGTGCCAGCAGCCAACTGGCGGGAGTTCCCCACGAGCAGTACTTC. It translates to CASSQLAGVPHEQYF.

V gene TRBV18 combines with J gene TRBJ2-1; 12 bases fit TRBD2. The germline CDR1 and CDR2 sequences are KGHSH and LQKENI. The CDR3 consists of 17 residues. V shed 3 bases, J shed 5 bases, and the junction held 8 bases outside the gene matches. As DNA, the CDR3 is TGTGCCAGCTCACCTGGGACTAGCGGGTCCAATCACAATGAGCAGTTCTTC. This encodes CASSPGTSGSNHNEQFF.

The chain couples TRBV7-9 to TRBJ2-3; 12 bases fit TRBD2. The V gene end was trimmed by 4 bases and the J gene end by 4 bases; junction bases not matched to a gene: 12. Per germline, CDR1 SEHNR and CDR2 FQNEAQ (reference sequence). This CDR3 comprises 18 residues. CDR3 bases: TGTGCCAGCAGCTCACCGAGGGAACTAGCGGGAGGTCCAGATACGCAGTATTTT. Its protein is CASSSPRELAGGPDTQYF.

The chain employs TRBV5-1 and TRBJ1-2, with D possibly TRBD1 on 6 matching bases. CDR1 and CDR2 from the germline V gene are SGHRS and YFSETQ. This CDR3 has 15 residues. Trimming cost V 5 bases and J 4 bases, with 18 bases left between them. The CDR3 sequence: CASRAGQSGIYGYTF. In DNA, the CDR3 is TGCGCCAGCAGAGCGGGACAAAGCGGAATCTATGGCTACACCTTC.

The genes are TRBV27 and TRBJ1-2, with 7 bases matching TRBD1. This CDR3 contains 16 residues. Trimming at V came to 6 bases and at J to 0 bases, leaving 10 bases not matched to a gene. Germline-derived CDR1 and CDR2 are MNHEY and SMNVEV (reference sequence). CDR3 in amino acids: CASSSRQGPSNYGYTF. CDR3 nucleotide sequence: TGTGCCAGCAGCAGTAGACAGGGACCATCTAACTATGGCTACACCTTC.

The CDR3 reads CASTQPTTSGRGNEQFF. The CDR3 coding sequence is TGTGCCAGCACCCAACCCACTACTAGCGGGAGAGGCAATGAGCAGTTCTTC. This chain links TRBV25-1 with TRBJ2-1, with 11 bases that match TRBD2. The ends lost 7 bases at V and 6 bases at J; junction bases unmatched: 14. CDR3 length equals 17 residues. Germline CDR1 reads MGHDK; CDR2 reads SYGVNS.